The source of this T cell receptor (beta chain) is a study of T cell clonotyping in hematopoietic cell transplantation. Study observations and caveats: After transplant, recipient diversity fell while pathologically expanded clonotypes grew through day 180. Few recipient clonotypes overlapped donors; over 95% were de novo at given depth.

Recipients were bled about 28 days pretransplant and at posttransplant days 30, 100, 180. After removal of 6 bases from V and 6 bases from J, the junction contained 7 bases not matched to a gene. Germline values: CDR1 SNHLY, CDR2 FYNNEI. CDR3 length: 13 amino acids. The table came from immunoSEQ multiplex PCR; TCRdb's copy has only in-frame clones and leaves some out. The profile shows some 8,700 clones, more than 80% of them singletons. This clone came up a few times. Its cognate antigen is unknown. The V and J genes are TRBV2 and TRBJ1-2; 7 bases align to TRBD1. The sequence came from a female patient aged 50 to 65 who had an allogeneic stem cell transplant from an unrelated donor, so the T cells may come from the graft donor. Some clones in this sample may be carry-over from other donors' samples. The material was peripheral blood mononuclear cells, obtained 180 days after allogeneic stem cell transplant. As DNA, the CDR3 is TGTGCCAGCAGGCCGACAGGGCTTGATGGCTACACCTTC. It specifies CASRPTGLDGYTF.